This T cell receptor beta chain was identified during a study of CD8 T cells in Susac syndrome. Notes on the study in general: Individuals included in the TCR sequencing and HLA analysis were acknowledged by the study to be relatively few in number.

It was treatment-naive patients with stable or active relapsing-remitting disease who made up the multiple sclerosis controls. TEMRA cells were FACS-enriched, and CD8+ and CD4+ T cells were isolated negatively. Turning to this clonotype: The antigen remains unidentified.

Random hexamers were used to reverse transcribe an amount of about 0.45 to 1 ug RNA. Amplification of TCR beta CDR3 was carried out by immunoSEQ multiplex PCR, which covered 54 Vbeta and 13 Jbeta segments. TCRdb analysed the immunoSEQ multiplex PCR reads with MiXCR anew, one entry per CDR3 protein. The sample has hundreds of thousands of distinct CDR3 sequences; roughly 84% are singletons. The TCR originated in a human donor with multiple sclerosis. The sample taken for sequencing was CD8+ T cells from PBMCs.

The CDR3 DNA sequence: TGTGCCAGCAAGGGGGACAGCACAGATACGCAGTATTTT. This translates into CASKGDSTDTQYF. The chain joins TRBV27 to TRBJ2-3; weak D call: TRBD1 (6 bases). The CDR3 totals 13 residues. From germline, CDR1 is MNHEY and CDR2 SMNVEV (reference sequence). V was clipped by 7 bases and J by 0 bases, with 8 bases between them.